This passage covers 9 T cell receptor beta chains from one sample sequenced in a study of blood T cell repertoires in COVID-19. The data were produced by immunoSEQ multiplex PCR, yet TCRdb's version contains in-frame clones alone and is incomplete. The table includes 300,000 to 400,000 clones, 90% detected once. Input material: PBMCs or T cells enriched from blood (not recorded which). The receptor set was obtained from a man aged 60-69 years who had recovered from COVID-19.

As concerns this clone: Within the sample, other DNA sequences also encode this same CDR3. CDR3 in DNA: TGTGCCAGCAGCCCGCCGGGACAGAGCTATGGCTACACCTTC. It translates to CASSPPGQSYGYTF. The chain carries TRBV5-6 and TRBJ1-2, with 7 bases fitting TRBD1. Germline values: CDR1 SGHDT, CDR2 YYEEEE. The ends lost 4 bases at V and 4 bases at J; junction bases unmatched: 7. The length of the CDR3 is 14 residues.

CDR3 bases: TGCGCCAGCAGCCAAGATCGGAGTTCTGGAAACACCATATATTTT. Its translation: CASSQDRSSGNTIYF. The chain is built from TRBV4-3 and TRBJ1-3; the D is unclear. In germline, CDR1 is LGHNA, CDR2 YSLEER. Trimming cost V 0 bases and J 1 base, with 7 bases left between them. CDR3 size: 15 residues.

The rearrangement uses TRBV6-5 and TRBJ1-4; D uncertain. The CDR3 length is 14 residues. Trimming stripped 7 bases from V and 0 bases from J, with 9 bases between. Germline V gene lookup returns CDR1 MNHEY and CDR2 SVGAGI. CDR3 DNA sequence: TGTGCCAGCATGTCCGGTGCAACTAATGAAAAACTGTTTTTT. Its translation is CASMSGATNEKLFF.

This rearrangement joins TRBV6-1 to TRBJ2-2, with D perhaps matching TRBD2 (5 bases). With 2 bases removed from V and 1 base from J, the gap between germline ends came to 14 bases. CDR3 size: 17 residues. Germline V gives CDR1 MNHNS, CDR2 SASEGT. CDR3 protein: CASSELAGRMNTGELFF. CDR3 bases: TGTGCCAGCAGTGAACTTGCGGGCCGAATGAACACCGGGGAGCTGTTTTTT.

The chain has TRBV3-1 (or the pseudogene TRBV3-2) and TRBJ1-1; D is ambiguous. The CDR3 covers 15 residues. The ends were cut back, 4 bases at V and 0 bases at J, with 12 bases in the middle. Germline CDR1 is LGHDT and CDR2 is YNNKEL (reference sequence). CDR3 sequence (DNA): TGTGCCAGCAGCCGTTTTACGGGGATGAACACTGAAGCTTTCTTT. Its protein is CASSRFTGMNTEAFF.

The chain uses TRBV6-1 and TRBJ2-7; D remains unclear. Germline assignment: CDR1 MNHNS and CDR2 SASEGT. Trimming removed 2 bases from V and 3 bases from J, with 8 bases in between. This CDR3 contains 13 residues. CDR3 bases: TGTGCCAGCAGTGAATTGGGCGTCTACGAGCAGTACTTC. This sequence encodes CASSELGVYEQYF.

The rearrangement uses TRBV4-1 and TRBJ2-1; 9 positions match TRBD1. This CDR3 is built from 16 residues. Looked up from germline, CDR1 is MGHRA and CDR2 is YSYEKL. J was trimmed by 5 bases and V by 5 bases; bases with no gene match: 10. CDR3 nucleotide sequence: TGCGCCAGCAGCTATTCTTCCGGGGACAGGGACAATGAGCAGTTCTTC. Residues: CASSYSSGDRDNEQFF.

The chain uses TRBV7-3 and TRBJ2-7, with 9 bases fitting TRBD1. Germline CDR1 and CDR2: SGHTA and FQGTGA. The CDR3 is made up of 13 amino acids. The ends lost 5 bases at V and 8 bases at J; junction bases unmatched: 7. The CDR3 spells CASSRDRDGKQYF. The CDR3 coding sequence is TGTGCCAGCAGCCGGGACAGGGATGGTAAGCAGTACTTC.

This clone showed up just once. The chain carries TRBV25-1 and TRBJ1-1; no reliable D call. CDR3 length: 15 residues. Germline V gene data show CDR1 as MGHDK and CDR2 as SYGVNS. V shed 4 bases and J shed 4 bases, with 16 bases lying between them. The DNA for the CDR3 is TGTGCCAGCAGTGGTTTTTGGGGAGGAGGCACTGAAGCTTTCTTT. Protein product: CASSGFWGGGTEAFF. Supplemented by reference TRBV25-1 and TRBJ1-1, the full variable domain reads EADIYQTPRYLVIGTGKKITLECSQTMGHDKMYWYQQDPGMELHLIHYSYGVNSTEKGDLSSESTVSRIRTEHFPLTLESARPSHTSQYLCASSGFWGGGTEAFFGQGTRLTVV.